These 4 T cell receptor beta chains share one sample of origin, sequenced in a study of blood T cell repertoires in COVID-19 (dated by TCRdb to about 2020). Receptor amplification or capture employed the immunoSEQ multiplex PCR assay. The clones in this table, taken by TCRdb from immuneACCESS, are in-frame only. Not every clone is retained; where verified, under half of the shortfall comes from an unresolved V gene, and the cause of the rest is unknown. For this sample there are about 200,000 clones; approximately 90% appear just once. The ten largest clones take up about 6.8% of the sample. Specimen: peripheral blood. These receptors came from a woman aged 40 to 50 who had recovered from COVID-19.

CDR3 in DNA: TGTGCCATCGGGCTAGCGGGGGGAGAGACCCAGTACTTC. It is translated as CAIGLAGGETQYF. The V gene is TRBV30, the J gene TRBJ2-5; 11 bases align to TRBD2. Trimming took 8 bases from V and 4 from J; bases not matched to a gene: 6. The germline CDR1 and CDR2 sequences are GTSNPN and SVGIG (reference sequence). This CDR3 spans 13 amino acids.

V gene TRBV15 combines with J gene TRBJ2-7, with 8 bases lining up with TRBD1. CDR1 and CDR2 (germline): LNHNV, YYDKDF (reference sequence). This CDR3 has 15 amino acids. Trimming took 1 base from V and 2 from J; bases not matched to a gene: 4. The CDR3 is CATSRARTGTYEQYF. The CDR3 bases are TGTGCCACCAGCAGAGCCCGGACAGGGACCTACGAGCAGTACTTC.

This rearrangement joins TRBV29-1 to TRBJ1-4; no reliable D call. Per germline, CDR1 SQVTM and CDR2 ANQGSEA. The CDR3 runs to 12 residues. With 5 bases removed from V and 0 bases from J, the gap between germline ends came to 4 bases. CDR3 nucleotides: TGCAGCGTTTCATCAACTAATGAAAAACTGTTTTTT. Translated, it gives CSVSSTNEKLFF.

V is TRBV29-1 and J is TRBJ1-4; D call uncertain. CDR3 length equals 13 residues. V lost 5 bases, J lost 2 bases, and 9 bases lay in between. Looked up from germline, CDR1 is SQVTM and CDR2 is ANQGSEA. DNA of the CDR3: TGCAGCGTTTCATTGGGCACTAATGAAAAACTGTTTTTT. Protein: CSVSLGTNEKLFF.